This passage covers 32 T cell receptor beta chains from one sample sequenced in a study of blood T cell repertoires in COVID-19. Data came from immunoSEQ multiplex PCR; TCRdb stores just in-frame clones and leaves some out. The sample has 35,000 to 45,000 clones, 70% to 90% seen once. The sequencing sample was made of peripheral blood. These receptors originate from a human donor in a cohort sampled during active COVID-19.

The chain links TRBV5-8 to TRBJ1-5; possibly TRBD1 for D (5 bases). The CDR3 loop spans 15 amino acids. Germline CDR1 SGHTS, CDR2 YDEGEE. Deletions cut 4 bases from V and 4 bases from J, with 15 bases between. CDR3 loop: CASSHRSGQNQPQHF. CDR3 in DNA: TGTGCCAGCAGCCACAGGTCAGGCCAGAATCAGCCCCAGCATTTT.

V and J are TRBV7-3 and TRBJ2-7, with D tentatively TRBD2 (6 bases). Germline CDR1 is SGHTA and CDR2 is FQGTGA. Trimming removed 2 bases from V and 7 bases from J, with 12 bases in between. The CDR3 has 13 residues. The DNA for the CDR3 is TGTGCCAGCAGCTTAGGGCTGCGGGATGAGCAGTACTTC. Translating it yields CASSLGLRDEQYF.

V usage is TRBV7-8 and J usage is TRBJ1-5; TRBD1 aligns across 10 bases. Germline assignment: CDR1 SGHVS and CDR2 FQNEAQ. V lost 5 bases to trimming and J lost 6 bases; unmatched junction nucleotides: 1. The CDR3 consists of 13 residues. Here the CDR3 reads CASSRDRGQPQHF. DNA of the CDR3: TGTGCCAGCAGCAGGGACAGGGGTCAGCCCCAGCATTTT.

V usage is TRBV30 and J usage is TRBJ1-6, with 9 nucleotides matching TRBD1. Trimming at V came to 8 bases and at J to 7 bases, leaving 9 bases not matched to a gene. Germline loops: CDR1 GTSNPN, CDR2 SVGIG (reference sequence). This CDR3 contains 14 residues. CDR3 sequence: CALDRDRVNSPLHF. The CDR3 DNA follows: TGTGCCCTTGACCGGGACAGGGTAAATTCACCCCTCCACTTT.

This clone has only one observation. The chain couples TRBV7-6 to TRBJ2-1, with D maybe TRBD1 (5 bases). The CDR3 contains 14 residues. Per germline, CDR1 SGHVS and CDR2 FNYEAQ. Trimming pared 6 bases from V and 8 bases from J, leaving 17 bases between. The CDR3: CASSQTGRVDEQFF. The CDR3 DNA follows: TGTGCCAGCAGTCAAACTGGCAGGGTAGATGAGCAGTTCTTC.

The V and J genes are TRBV30 and TRBJ1-1, with TRBD1 identical over 8 bases. The CDR3 contains 14 residues. V lost 8 bases and J lost 0; bases outside the gene matches: 8. Germline V gene sequence: CDR1 GTSNPN, CDR2 SVGIG (reference sequence). The DNA for the CDR3 is TGTGCCGGGTCAGGGGGCTACATGAACACTGAAGCTTTCTTT. Translating gives CAGSGGYMNTEAFF.

This chain joins TRBV30 and TRBJ2-1; tentatively, D is TRBD2 (6 bases). V was trimmed by 3 bases and J by 6 bases, leaving 15 bases between them. The CDR3 contains 14 residues. CDR1 is GTSNPN, CDR2 SVGIG, per germline (reference sequence). CDR3 in amino acids: CAWRAQRVSNEQFF. As DNA, the CDR3 is TGTGCCTGGAGGGCCCAGCGGGTGAGCAATGAGCAGTTCTTC.

This clone was counted a single time. The V and J genes are TRBV18 and TRBJ1-1, with D possibly matching TRBD1 (5 bases). CDR3 size: 14 residues. Per the germline V gene, CDR1 is KGHSH and CDR2 is LQKENI. V was clipped by 5 bases and J by 5 bases, with 15 bases between them. The CDR3 DNA reads TGTGCCAGCTCATCAGGGTCGCTCGGGACTGAAGCTTTCTTT. Translated: CASSSGSLGTEAFF. The full variable domain, rest sourced from reference TRBV18 and TRBJ1-1, is NAGVMQNPRHLVRRRGQEARLRCSPMKGHSHVYWYRQLPEEGLKFMVYLQKENIIDESGMPKERFSAEFPKEGPSILRIQQVVRGDSAAYFCASSSGSLGTEAFFGQGTRLTVV.

The chain's CDR3 is CASYRDRVGGYTF. CDR3 sequence (DNA): TGTGCCAGCTACCGTGACAGGGTTGGTGGCTACACCTTC. V is TRBV5-4 and J is TRBJ1-2, with 7 bases identical to TRBD1. Germline CDR1 reads SGHNT; CDR2 reads YYREEE (reference sequence). V shed 7 bases, J shed 7 bases, and the junction held 10 bases outside the gene matches. The CDR3 runs to 13 residues. The full variable domain, rest sourced from reference TRBV5-4 and TRBJ1-2, is ETGVTQSPTHLIKTRGQQVTLRCSSQSGHNTVSWYQQALGQGPQFIFQYYREEENGRGNFPPRFSGLQFPNYSSELNVNALELDDSALYLCASYRDRVGGYTFGSGTRLTVV.

This chain uses TRBV4-1 with TRBJ2-5, with TRBD1 matching 7 bases. From germline, CDR1 is MGHRA and CDR2 YSYEKL. Germline trimming cut 3 bases from V and 2 bases from J; bases unmatched to any gene: 6. CDR3 length equals 15 residues. The CDR3 here is CASSHGDRAQETQYF. The CDR3 DNA sequence: TGCGCCAGCAGCCACGGCGACAGGGCACAAGAGACCCAGTACTTC.

This chain uses TRBV21-1 with TRBJ2-5; the table assigns TRBD1, which was not confirmed against the DNA. TRBV21-1 is designated a pseudogene. The length of the CDR3 is 12 residues. Here the CDR3 reads CASSYRVRTQYF. DNA for the CDR3: TGTGCCAGCAGCTACAGGGTCCGGACCCAGTACTTC.

The V gene is TRBV24-1, the J gene TRBJ2-7, with 12 bases identical to TRBD2. Trimming at V came to 2 bases and at J to 4 bases, leaving 5 bases not matched to a gene. Germline CDR1 reads KGHDR; CDR2 reads SFDVKD. The CDR3 has 16 amino acids. The CDR3 loop is CATSDSGLAGTYEQYF. For the CDR3, the DNA is TGTGCCACCAGTGATTCAGGACTAGCGGGAACATACGAGCAGTACTTC.

The rearrangement uses TRBV6-1 and TRBJ1-5; TRBD1 agrees at 9 bases. The CDR3 contains 13 residues. CDR1 is MNHNS and CDR2 is SASEGT in the germline V gene. J lost 15 bases, V lost 0 bases, and 6 bases had no gene match. The CDR3 nucleotides read TGTGCCAGCAGTGAAGCGACTCTGGACAGGGGGCATTTT. Amino acid sequence: CASSEATLDRGHF.

The genes are TRBV24-1 and TRBJ1-2; 11 nucleotides line up with TRBD1. Per germline, CDR1 KGHDR and CDR2 SFDVKD. V shed 5 bases, J shed 4 bases, and the junction held 5 bases outside the gene matches. CDR3 size: 15 residues. The CDR3 spells CATSGGTGGFYGYTF. The CDR3 nucleotides are TGTGCCACCAGTGGCGGGACAGGGGGTTTCTATGGCTACACCTTC.

V gene TRBV4-1 combines with J gene TRBJ1-1; D uncertain. V was trimmed by 1 base and J by 4 bases, leaving 10 bases between them. Germline V lookup: CDR1 MGHRA, CDR2 YSYEKL. The CDR3 is made up of 14 amino acids. CDR3 in DNA: TGCGCCAGCAGCCAAGGGGGAGGGTTCACTGAAGCTTTCTTT. It specifies CASSQGGGFTEAFF.

This sequence joins TRBV7-2 and TRBJ2-3; D may be TRBD2 (5 bases). Germline CDR1 is SGHTA and CDR2 is FQGNSA. The V end lost 5 bases, the J end lost 1 base, and 10 bases lay between the germline ends. The CDR3 is 14 amino acids. The CDR3 is CASSRYSGTDTQYF. The DNA of the CDR3 is TGTGCCAGCAGCCGCTATAGCGGCACAGATACGCAGTATTTT.

The chain is built from TRBV5-1 and TRBJ2-1; possible D gene TRBD1, 7 bases. Germline loops: CDR1 SGHRS, CDR2 YFSETQ. Trimming took 0 bases from V and 4 from J, leaving 17 bases between them. The CDR3 spans 17 residues. In DNA, the CDR3 is TGCGCCAGCAGCTTGGCAGGGGGGAAGCTGGTGTACAATGAGCAGTTCTTC. It yields the protein CASSLAGGKLVYNEQFF.

This clone was seen a single time. The V gene is TRBV12-5, the J gene TRBJ2-5; 10 nucleotides agree with TRBD1. This CDR3 has 15 residues. Trimming cost V 6 bases and J 5 bases; bases outside gene matches: 9. CDR1 is LGHNT and CDR2 is FRNRAP in the germline V gene. CDR3: CASGSRQGAKETQYF. The DNA of the CDR3 is TGTGCTAGTGGATCCAGACAGGGGGCGAAGGAGACCCAGTACTTC.

This clone was detected only once. Here the CDR3 DNA reads TGTGCCATCAGTGGCCATGGGACAGATAATGAAAAACTGTTTTTT. Protein: CAISGHGTDNEKLFF. The chain combines TRBV10-3 with TRBJ1-4; TRBD1 agrees at 7 bases. V lost 4 bases and J lost 4; bases outside the gene matches: 6. This CDR3 contains 15 residues. Germline V gene lookup returns CDR1 ENHRY and CDR2 SYGVKD.

V and J are TRBV2 and TRBJ2-2; TRBD1 agrees at 10 bases. Germline CDR1 SNHLY, CDR2 FYNNEI. The V segment lost 7 bases and the J segment 7 bases; nucleotides outside the gene matches: 6. The CDR3 is made up of 14 amino acids. CDR3 protein: CASTMTGGSGELFF. The DNA for the CDR3 is TGTGCCAGCACTATGACAGGGGGCAGCGGGGAGCTGTTTTTT.

J is TRBJ1-1 and V is TRBV27; 8 nucleotides match TRBD1. Germline V gene sequence: CDR1 MNHEY, CDR2 SMNVEV (reference sequence). Trimming took 5 bases from V and 4 from J; bases not matched to a gene: 12. The CDR3 loop spans 16 amino acids. CDR3 sequence (DNA): TGTGCCAGCAGTGGGGGCAGGGGGCGAGGGAGCACTGAAGCTTTCTTT. It translates to CASSGGRGRGSTEAFF.

The V call is TRBV18, the J call TRBJ1-6; TRBD1 agrees at 7 bases. Losses at the gene ends were 4 bases for V and 5 bases for J; bases not matched to a gene: 5. The CDR3 spans 15 residues. CDR1 is KGHSH and CDR2 is LQKENI in the germline V gene. CDR3 amino acids: CASSRDSINNSPLHF. The CDR3 DNA sequence: TGTGCCAGCTCACGGGACAGTATCAATAATTCACCCCTCCACTTT.

The gene calls are TRBV27 and TRBJ2-2; maybe TRBD2 (6 bases). The CDR3 extends over 15 amino acids. V was cut by 6 bases and J by 2 bases, with 13 bases left in between. Germline V gene data show CDR1 as MNHEY and CDR2 as SMNVEV (reference sequence). CDR3 nucleotides: TGTGCCAGCAGGCGACTAGTTCCTAACACCGGGGAGCTGTTTTTT. This gives the protein CASRRLVPNTGELFF.

The chain employs TRBV7-8 and TRBJ2-1, with 9 bases matching TRBD2. CDR1 and CDR2 (germline): SGHVS, FQNEAQ. This CDR3 has 16 residues. V was pared by 5 bases and J by 2 bases, with 7 bases of the junction left unmatched. CDR3 loop: CASSDPLAGAYNEQFF. CDR3 bases: TGTGCCAGCAGCGACCCACTAGCGGGCGCCTACAATGAGCAGTTCTTC.

This sequence joins TRBV11-2 and TRBJ2-3; 8 nucleotides align to TRBD2. The CDR3 is made up of 15 amino acids. CDR1 is SGHAT and CDR2 is FQNNGV in the germline V gene. V shed 1 base and J 7 bases; nucleotides not matched to a gene: 7. This CDR3 is CASSLVRGGGNTQYF. DNA of the CDR3: TGTGCCAGCAGCTTAGTCCGGGGGGGTGGGAATACGCAGTATTTT.

This chain joins TRBV4-1 and TRBJ2-7, with D possibly being TRBD2 (5 bases). The V end lost 0 bases, the J end lost 3 bases, and 9 bases lay between the germline ends. This CDR3 is 14 amino acids long. Germline V CDR1 and CDR2: MGHRA, YSYEKL. The DNA of the CDR3 is TGCGCCAGCAGCCAAGATCGAGGGATCTACGAGCAGTACTTC. Protein product: CASSQDRGIYEQYF.

V usage is TRBV7-2 and J usage is TRBJ1-2, with a weak D call TRBD1 (6 bases). The germline CDR1 and CDR2 sequences are SGHTA and FQGNSA. V shed 1 base and J shed 8 bases, with 14 bases lying between them. The CDR3 sequence is 14 residues long. The CDR3 sequence is CASSLVGGGGGYTF. The CDR3 bases are TGTGCCAGCAGCTTAGTAGGGGGGGGAGGGGGCTACACCTTC.

The chain carries TRBV7-9 and TRBJ2-7, with TRBD2 as a possible D gene (6 bases). The CDR3 runs to 12 residues. The germline V and J ends were trimmed by 4 bases and 6 bases, with 10 bases remaining between them. Germline CDR1 reads SEHNR; CDR2 reads FQNEAQ (reference sequence). In nucleotides, the CDR3 is TGTGCCAGCAGCTGGCGGGACGGCGAGCAGTACTTC. Translation: CASSWRDGEQYF.

In its sample, this clone is medium-sized (0.01 to 0.1%). The V call is TRBV5-4, the J call TRBJ2-6; TRBD2 matches 8 bases. The J segment lost 3 bases and the V segment lost 2 bases, leaving 7 bases of the junction unmatched. CDR1 and CDR2 from the germline V gene are SGHNT and YYREEE (reference sequence). CDR3 length equals 17 residues. The CDR3 spells CASSFSGLGLGANVLTF. DNA of the CDR3: TGTGCCAGCAGCTTTTCGGGACTAGGCCTTGGGGCCAACGTCCTGACTTTC.

This chain links TRBV11-2 with TRBJ2-2; TRBD2 aligns across 7 bases. The ends lost 5 bases at V and 4 bases at J; junction bases unmatched: 7. Germline CDR1 and CDR2: SGHAT and FQNNGV. The CDR3 runs to 15 residues. The CDR3 protein is CASSPRDYITGELFF. In DNA, the CDR3 is TGTGCCAGCAGCCCCCGGGACTACATCACCGGGGAGCTGTTTTTT.

The chain recombines TRBV11-2 with TRBJ1-1; no reliable D call. The V gene lost 5 bases and the J gene lost 0 bases, with 13 bases spanning the gap. The CDR3 extends over 15 amino acids. CDR1 is SGHAT and CDR2 is FQNNGV in the germline V gene. This CDR3 is CASSPRENLNTEAFF. Written as DNA, the CDR3 is TGTGCCAGCAGCCCCCGAGAGAACCTGAACACTGAAGCTTTCTTT.

This clone was detected a few times. V is TRBV7-9 and J is TRBJ1-5, with 8 bases matching TRBD1. Germline-derived CDR1 and CDR2 are SEHNR and FQNEAQ (reference sequence). V was clipped by 5 bases and J by 7 bases; unmatched bases: 7. This CDR3 contains 14 residues. The CDR3 DNA follows: TGTGCCAGCAGCGATCGGACAGGGTACCAGCCCCAGCATTTT. Translation: CASSDRTGYQPQHF.